This TCR beta chain was found in a study of blood T cell repertoires in COVID-19. Across the study: Collection of acute and convalescent COVID-19 samples took place in the United States, Italy and Spain. T cells, B-cell-depleted T cells, or PBMCs supplied cDNA or gDNA.

Germline CDR1 SGHTA, CDR2 FQGNSA. With 4 bases clipped from V and 8 bases from J, the junction kept 7 bases outside the gene matches. This CDR3 region has 14 residues. Original methodology: Using reference gene primer amplification, nucleated cell counts were estimated. Profiling relied on immunoSEQ multiplex PCR, and the TCRdb table lists in-frame clones only, not all of them. The V and J calls and the clone size are those of that table, but D and trimming were determined from the DNA. The sample shows tens of thousands of clones, around 87% of them seen only once. The source material was peripheral blood. The V call is TRBV7-2, the J call TRBJ1-4; 7 bases map to TRBD1. This receptor was taken from a human donor in a cohort sampled during active COVID-19. CDR3 DNA: TGTGCCAGCAGCTCAAGACAGGGCGACGAAAAACTGTTTTTT. This gives the protein CASSSRQGDEKLFF.